This paragraph reports one T cell receptor beta chain. This sample is part of a study of CD8 T cells in Susac syndrome. The recently defined diagnostic criteria for definite or probable disease were met by the Susac syndrome patients. Between the trimmed V and J ends, which lost 6 bases and 4 bases, there was a span of 15 bases. CDR1 ENHRY and CDR2 SYGVKD come from the germline V gene. The CDR3 sequence is 14 residues long. With random hexamers, 0.5 to 1 ug RNA was reverse transcribed. A multiplex approach, immunoSEQ multiplex PCR, amplified TCR beta CDR3 across 54 Vbeta and 13 Jbeta. MiXCR, applied by TCRdb to the immunoSEQ multiplex PCR reads, yields one record per CDR3 protein. The sample has 130,000 to 150,000 distinct CDR3 sequences, approximately 94% seen once.

This sequence was found in a human donor with Susac syndrome. The sequenced material came from CD4+ T cells from PBMCs. This chain connects TRBV10-3 to TRBJ1-1, with a tentative D call TRBD1 (5 bases). The CDR3 nucleotides are TGTGCCATCAGCGGAACAGGCCGGCGCACTGAAGCTTTCTTT. Residues: CAISGTGRRTEAFF.